Listed below are T cell receptor beta chains from one sample, sequenced in a study of T cells in Graves' hyperthyroidism and ophthalmopathy. TCRdb reprocessed the multiplex PCR reads via MiXCR and lists one record per CDR3 protein. The table has hundreds of thousands of distinct CDR3 sequences, roughly 20% seen once; the top ten hold 34%. The sample was blood. These receptors originate from a young man with Graves' ophthalmopathy. The CDR3 runs from the conserved cysteine through the conserved F or W. The D gene is left open where the match is weak. Size is stated for part of the rows, as once, few or many counts, or as a class when the clone is expanded.

clone_size: few
j_call: TRBJ2-3
d_call: NA
v_call: TRBV5-8
cdr3_nt: TGTGCCAGCAGCTTTGGTGAAAACACAGATACGCAGTATTTT
cdr3_aa: CASSFGENTDTQYF

clone_size: many
j_call: TRBJ2-5
d_call: NA
v_call: TRBV20-1
cdr3_nt: TGCAGTGCGCAACCGGGACCATATCAAGAGACCCAGTACTTC
cdr3_aa: CSAQPGPYQETQYF

clone_size: NA
j_call: TRBJ2-7
d_call: TRBD1
v_call: TRBV4-1
cdr3_nt: TGCGCCAGCAGCCAAGATGGGGGACAGGGAGTCTCCGAGCAGTACTTC
cdr3_aa: CASSQDGGQGVSEQYF

clone_size: many
j_call: TRBJ2-3
d_call: TRBD1
v_call: TRBV3-1
cdr3_nt: TGTGCCAGCACCTCGGGACAGGGAGGGACAGATACGCAGTATTTT
cdr3_aa: CASTSGQGGTDTQYF

clone_size: NA
j_call: TRBJ2-7
d_call: TRBD2
v_call: TRBV4-1
cdr3_nt: TGCGCCAGCAGCTCCTTGGGGGGAGGGCCGCACGAGCAGTACTTC
cdr3_aa: CASSSLGGGPHEQYF

clone_size: NA
j_call: TRBJ1-4
d_call: TRBD1
v_call: TRBV10-3
cdr3_nt: TGTGCCATCTCCGGGACAGCGGGAAAACTGTTTTTT
cdr3_aa: CAISGTAGKLFF

clone_size: many
j_call: TRBJ1-5
d_call: TRBD1
v_call: TRBV20-1
cdr3_nt: TGCAGTGCTAGAGATGGGACAGGACCATATAGCAATCAGCCCCAGCATTTT
cdr3_aa: CSARDGTGPYSNQPQHF

clone_size: NA
j_call: TRBJ1-4
d_call: TRBD1
v_call: TRBV4-3
cdr3_nt: TGCGCCAGCAGCCAGCTCGGGACAGGGTATGAAAAACTGTTTTTT
cdr3_aa: CASSQLGTGYEKLFF

clone_size: few
j_call: TRBJ2-4
d_call: NA
v_call: TRBV4-1
cdr3_nt: TGCGCCAGCAGCCAAAATCGGATACGCGACAAGAAAAACATTCAGTACTTC
cdr3_aa: CASSQNRIRDKKNIQYF

clone_size: few
j_call: TRBJ2-1
d_call: NA
v_call: TRBV11-2
cdr3_nt: TGTGCCAGCAGCTTAGAGGGTCAGGGCCATAGTGAGCAGTTCTTC
cdr3_aa: CASSLEGQGHSEQFF

clone_size: many
j_call: TRBJ2-7
d_call: NA
v_call: TRBV7-2
cdr3_nt: TGTGCCAGCAGTACCCCCGCAGGAGGGGGGTCCTACGAGCAGTACTTC
cdr3_aa: CASSTPAGGGSYEQYF

clone_size: few
j_call: TRBJ1-1
d_call: TRBD1
v_call: TRBV12-5
cdr3_nt: TGTGCTAGTGGTTTGGGGGGACAGACGACTGAAGCTTTCTTT
cdr3_aa: CASGLGGQTTEAFF

clone_size: few
j_call: TRBJ1-3
d_call: NA
v_call: TRBV30
cdr3_nt: TGTGCCTGGAGGGGTGGACAGTTCTCTGGAAACACCATATATTTT
cdr3_aa: CAWRGGQFSGNTIYF

clone_size: NA
j_call: TRBJ2-1
d_call: TRBD2
v_call: TRBV28
cdr3_nt: TGTGCCGCCTCCGGGACTAGCATTTATGAGCAGTTCTTC
cdr3_aa: CAASGTSIYEQFF

clone_size: many
j_call: TRBJ1-5
d_call: NA
v_call: TRBV28
cdr3_nt: TGTGCCAGCACCTCCGGCATTCAGCCCCAGCATTTT
cdr3_aa: CASTSGIQPQHF

clone_size: many
j_call: TRBJ2-3
d_call: NA
v_call: TRBV12-3/TRBV12-4
cdr3_nt: TGTGCCAGCAGTTTTCGCCCAGATACGCAGTATTTT
cdr3_aa: CASSFRPDTQYF

clone_size: many
j_call: TRBJ1-1
d_call: TRBD1
v_call: TRBV5-1
cdr3_nt: TGCGCCAGCAGCACTGCAACAGGGGGCCCGTACACTGAAGCTTTCTTT
cdr3_aa: CASSTATGGPYTEAFF

clone_size: many
j_call: TRBJ2-7
d_call: NA
v_call: TRBV28
cdr3_nt: TGTGCCAGCAGTTTAAATACAGGCTACGAGCAGTACTTC
cdr3_aa: CASSLNTGYEQYF

clone_size: few
j_call: TRBJ2-1
d_call: TRBD2
v_call: TRBV10-3
cdr3_nt: TGTGCCATCAGCGCGACTAGCGGGAGGCGCAATGAGCAGTTCTTC
cdr3_aa: CAISATSGRRNEQFF

clone_size: few
j_call: TRBJ2-1
d_call: NA
v_call: TRBV29-1
cdr3_nt: TGCAGCCCCCCTGTGCTGTACAATGAGCAGTTCTTC
cdr3_aa: CSPPVLYNEQFF

clone_size: NA
j_call: TRBJ1-4
d_call: NA
v_call: TRBV4-1
cdr3_nt: TGTGCCAGCAGCCTCCCGAGGAGCGAAAAACTGTTTTTT
cdr3_aa: CASSLPRSEKLFF

clone_size: NA
j_call: TRBJ1-2
d_call: NA
v_call: TRBV5-5
cdr3_nt: TGTGCCAGCAGCTTGGACGGATATACTTCTAACTATGGCTACACCTTC
cdr3_aa: CASSLDGYTSNYGYTF

clone_size: few
j_call: TRBJ1-2
d_call: NA
v_call: TRBV6-2/TRBV6-3
cdr3_nt: TGTGCCAGCAGTTACCAAGCGTCCGTCGGCTATGGCTACACCTTC
cdr3_aa: CASSYQASVGYGYTF

clone_size: NA
j_call: TRBJ1-4
d_call: NA
v_call: TRBV11-2
cdr3_nt: TGTGCCAGCAGCTTATCCGGACAGCCTAATGAAAAACTGTTTTTT
cdr3_aa: CASSLSGQPNEKLFF

clone_size: few
j_call: TRBJ2-3
d_call: NA
v_call: TRBV7-3
cdr3_nt: TGTGCCAGCAGCTTTGATTCAGATACGCAGTATTTT
cdr3_aa: CASSFDSDTQYF

clone_size: many
j_call: TRBJ1-5
d_call: TRBD1
v_call: TRBV2
cdr3_nt: TGTGCCAGCAGCCTCGGGCAGGGGGTGCAGCCCCAGCATTTT
cdr3_aa: CASSLGQGVQPQHF

clone_size: many
j_call: TRBJ2-5
d_call: TRBD1
v_call: TRBV5-5
cdr3_nt: TGTGCCAGCAGCCGAGACAGGGTAGAGACCCAGTACTTC
cdr3_aa: CASSRDRVETQYF

clone_size: NA
j_call: TRBJ2-7
d_call: TRBD1
v_call: TRBV5-1
cdr3_nt: TGCGCCAGCAGTTCAGGACAGGGTCCAGAAAAGCAGTACTTC
cdr3_aa: CASSSGQGPEKQYF

clone_size: NA
j_call: TRBJ2-7
d_call: NA
v_call: TRBV4-1
cdr3_nt: TGCGCCAGCAGCCAAGTGGTTCGGGGCGGCGAGCAGTACTTC
cdr3_aa: CASSQVVRGGEQYF

clone_size: few
j_call: TRBJ1-3
d_call: TRBD1
v_call: TRBV28
cdr3_nt: TGTGCCAGCAGTTTCGGGACAGGGCGTAACACCATATATTTT
cdr3_aa: CASSFGTGRNTIYF

clone_size: NA
j_call: TRBJ2-3
d_call: NA
v_call: TRBV11-2
cdr3_nt: TGTGCCAGCAGCCCAGGACTTCCCCCCACAGATACGCAGTATTTT
cdr3_aa: CASSPGLPPTDTQYF

clone_size: few
j_call: TRBJ2-1
d_call: TRBD2
v_call: TRBV14
cdr3_nt: TGTGCCAGCAGCCAAGATCGGGGAGGGGCCCCCCTCAATGAGCAGTTCTTC
cdr3_aa: CASSQDRGGAPLNEQFF

clone_size: few
j_call: TRBJ2-7
d_call: TRBD1
v_call: TRBV13
cdr3_nt: TGTGCCAGCAGCTTAAGAATGGGGACAGGGGCCTACGAGCAGTACTTC
cdr3_aa: CASSLRMGTGAYEQYF

clone_size: few
j_call: TRBJ2-5
d_call: NA
v_call: TRBV4-1
cdr3_nt: TGCGTCAGCAGCCCAAGGGGCCGGGGGCAGGGGGAGACCCAGTACTTC
cdr3_aa: CVSSPRGRGQGETQYF

clone_size: few
j_call: TRBJ1-5
d_call: NA
v_call: TRBV24-1
cdr3_nt: TGTGCCACCAGTGATTCCGGCAATCAGCCCCAGCATTTT
cdr3_aa: CATSDSGNQPQHF

clone_size: many
j_call: TRBJ2-1
d_call: TRBD2
v_call: TRBV2
cdr3_nt: TGTGCCAGGGGGACTAGCGGGAGAGGTAATGAGCAGTTCTTC
cdr3_aa: CARGTSGRGNEQFF

clone_size: many
j_call: TRBJ2-7
d_call: NA
v_call: TRBV11-2
cdr3_nt: TGTGCCAGCAGCTCCCGGGCCCACTACGAGCAGTACTTC
cdr3_aa: CASSSRAHYEQYF

clone_size: few
j_call: TRBJ2-7
d_call: NA
v_call: TRBV2
cdr3_nt: TGTGCCAGCAGTGAAACCCTCCACTACGAGCAGTACTTC
cdr3_aa: CASSETLHYEQYF

clone_size: few
j_call: TRBJ1-2
d_call: NA
v_call: TRBV6-1
cdr3_nt: TGTGCCAGCAGTTACAGAGTCGGAGCTAACTATGGCTACACCTTC
cdr3_aa: CASSYRVGANYGYTF

clone_size: few
j_call: TRBJ1-2
d_call: TRBD1
v_call: TRBV19
cdr3_nt: TGTGCCAGCAGTACCACAGGGGGCGATGGCTACACCTTC
cdr3_aa: CASSTTGGDGYTF

clone_size: few
j_call: TRBJ2-4
d_call: NA
v_call: TRBV11-2
cdr3_nt: TGTGCCAGCAGGCAACCAGGGAGCGGTGCCAAAAACATTCAGTACTTC
cdr3_aa: CASRQPGSGAKNIQYF

clone_size: many
j_call: TRBJ2-7
d_call: TRBD2
v_call: TRBV3-1
cdr3_nt: TGTGCCAGCAGCCAAGATCCGACGGGGGGCTACGAGCAGTACTTC
cdr3_aa: CASSQDPTGGYEQYF

clone_size: few
j_call: TRBJ2-7
d_call: NA
v_call: TRBV7-2
cdr3_nt: TGTGCCAGCAGCGCCTCGACCTACGAGCAGTACTTC
cdr3_aa: CASSASTYEQYF

clone_size: NA
j_call: TRBJ2-2
d_call: TRBD1
v_call: TRBV6-4
cdr3_nt: TGTGCCAGCACTCCCGGCGCGGGGACAGGGACAACCGGGGAGCTGTTTTTT
cdr3_aa: CASTPGAGTGTTGELFF

clone_size: NA
j_call: TRBJ2-1
d_call: NA
v_call: TRBV6-1
cdr3_nt: TGTGCCAGCAGTGAAGAAAGTGGGGTCTACAATGAGCAGTTCTTC
cdr3_aa: CASSEESGVYNEQFF

clone_size: few
j_call: TRBJ2-5
d_call: NA
v_call: TRBV3-1
cdr3_nt: TGTGCCAGCACACGGTCAGGGACCGATGAGACCCAGTACTTC
cdr3_aa: CASTRSGTDETQYF

clone_size: NA
j_call: TRBJ2-3
d_call: NA
v_call: TRBV12-3/TRBV12-4
cdr3_nt: TGTGCCAGCAGTTTATTGCAGGGTGGACCAGATACGCAGTATTTT
cdr3_aa: CASSLLQGGPDTQYF

clone_size: NA
j_call: TRBJ2-1
d_call: TRBD2
v_call: TRBV27
cdr3_nt: TGTGCCAGCAGTTTACCCTCGACTAGCGGGTCCTACAATGAGCAGTTCTTC
cdr3_aa: CASSLPSTSGSYNEQFF

clone_size: NA
j_call: TRBJ2-1
d_call: NA
v_call: TRBV6-1
cdr3_nt: TGTGCCAGCAGTGAAGAGGGAGTCTCCTACAATGAGCAGTTCTTC
cdr3_aa: CASSEEGVSYNEQFF

clone_size: NA
j_call: TRBJ2-6
d_call: NA
v_call: TRBV7-2
cdr3_nt: TGTGCCAGCAGCTTATCCCCTACCGGGCCTTTTTTGCCTGGGGCCAACGTCCTGACTTTC
cdr3_aa: CASSLSPTGPFLPGANVLTF

clone_size: NA
j_call: TRBJ1-1
d_call: NA
v_call: TRBV4-1
cdr3_nt: TGCGCCAGCAGCCAAGTTATGGCCAAACGAGGCGGGAACACTGAAGCTTTCTTT
cdr3_aa: CASSQVMAKRGGNTEAFF

clone_size: few
j_call: TRBJ2-7
d_call: NA
v_call: TRBV5-5
cdr3_nt: TGTGCCAGCAGCTTGGGACGAGGTTTCGGCTACGAGCAGTACTTC
cdr3_aa: CASSLGRGFGYEQYF

clone_size: NA
j_call: TRBJ2-1
d_call: NA
v_call: TRBV5-1
cdr3_nt: TGCGCCAGCAGCTTGGCCGACGCAGGAACTAGACTGAAGAGCTCCTACAATGAGCAGTTCTTC
cdr3_aa: CASSLADAGTRLKSSYNEQFF

clone_size: NA
j_call: TRBJ2-1
d_call: NA
v_call: TRBV7-9
cdr3_nt: TGTGCCAGCAGCCTTCTTCTGTCAGAGCAGTTCTTC
cdr3_aa: CASSLLLSEQFF

clone_size: many
j_call: TRBJ1-4
d_call: NA
v_call: TRBV5-1
cdr3_nt: TGCGCCAGCAGCTTTGGTTCAGCCACAACTAATGAAAAACTGTTTTTT
cdr3_aa: CASSFGSATTNEKLFF

clone_size: few
j_call: TRBJ2-2
d_call: NA
v_call: TRBV11-3
cdr3_nt: TGTGCCAGCAGCCAAGGAGTGGTTCACACCGGGGAGCTGTTTTTT
cdr3_aa: CASSQGVVHTGELFF

clone_size: many
j_call: TRBJ1-3
d_call: NA
v_call: TRBV3-1
cdr3_nt: TGTGCCAGCAGCCAAGGGAACACTATCTCTGGAAACACCATATATTTT
cdr3_aa: CASSQGNTISGNTIYF

clone_size: NA
j_call: TRBJ1-2
d_call: NA
v_call: TRBV11-2
cdr3_nt: TGTGCCAGCAGCTTAGGAGGCACGGGGGTTGGCTACACCTTC
cdr3_aa: CASSLGGTGVGYTF

clone_size: many
j_call: TRBJ2-7
d_call: NA
v_call: TRBV7-8
cdr3_nt: TGTGCCAGCAGCTTATCAGGGACCGAGCAGTACTTC
cdr3_aa: CASSLSGTEQYF

clone_size: few
j_call: TRBJ1-2
d_call: TRBD1
v_call: TRBV25-1
cdr3_nt: TGTGCCAGCAGTGTAGGGACAGGAACCGGCTACACCTTC
cdr3_aa: CASSVGTGTGYTF